These 30 T cell receptor beta chains came from one sample sequenced in a study of blood T cell repertoires in COVID-19. The table came from immunoSEQ multiplex PCR; TCRdb's copy has only in-frame clones and leaves some out. The repertoire holds 210,000 or so clones, with around 84% as singletons. Sequencing was done on a sample of peripheral blood. The receptors were gathered from a man aged 50 or older with acute or convalescent COVID-19.

This chain joins TRBV7-2 and TRBJ1-2; 8 bases fit TRBD1. This CDR3 contains 16 residues. V was clipped by 5 bases and J by 4 bases; unmatched bases: 12. CDR1 is SGHTA, CDR2 FQGNSA, per germline. CDR3 amino acids: CASSLEGLGQAYGYTF. As DNA, the CDR3 is TGTGCCAGCAGCCTCGAGGGATTGGGACAGGCCTATGGCTACACCTTC. Variable domain in full (rest from reference TRBV7-2 and TRBJ1-2): GAGVSQSPSNKVTEKGKDVELRCDPISGHTALYWYRQSLGQGLEFLIYFQGNSAPDKSGLPSDRFSAERTGGSVSTLTIQRTQQEDSAVYLCASSLEGLGQAYGYTFGSGTRLTVV.

This chain joins TRBV4-2 and TRBJ2-3, with D possibly matching TRBD1 (6 bases). V was pared by 5 bases and J by 6 bases, with 15 bases between. The germline CDR1 and CDR2 sequences are LGHNA and YNFKEQ. The CDR3 is made up of 14 amino acids. CDR3 nucleotide sequence: TGTGCCAGCAGCGGGGTGGGGGCCGGGGATACGCAGTATTTT. Its protein is CASSGVGAGDTQYF.

The CDR3 protein is CAWSGGDSLNYGYTF. CDR3 coding DNA: TGTGCCTGGAGTGGGGGGGACAGTCTCAACTATGGCTACACCTTC. V and J are TRBV30 and TRBJ1-2; 7 bases align to TRBD1. CDR1 and CDR2 from the germline V gene are GTSNPN and SVGIG (reference sequence). V shed 1 base, J shed 2 bases, and the junction held 7 bases outside the gene matches. The CDR3 covers 15 residues.

This chain links TRBV5-5 with TRBJ1-1, with D perhaps TRBD1 (6 bases). The CDR3 totals 11 residues. Between the trimmed V and J ends, which lost 4 bases and 10 bases, there was a span of 11 bases. The germline V gene encodes CDR1 SGHKS and CDR2 YYEKEE (reference sequence). The CDR3 loop reads CASSITGRAFF. For the CDR3, the DNA is TGTGCCAGCAGCATCACAGGGAGAGCTTTCTTT. The whole variable domain, filled in from reference TRBV5-5 and TRBJ1-1, reads DAGVTQSPTHLIKTRGQQVTLRCSPISGHKSVSWYQQVLGQGPQFIFQYYEKEERGRGNFPDRFSARQFPNYSSELNVNALLLGDSALYLCASSITGRAFFGQGTRLTVV.

V is TRBV5-8 and J is TRBJ2-3; 7 bases fit TRBD1. Trimming at V came to 6 bases and at J to 15 bases, leaving 10 bases not matched to a gene. The CDR3 is 11 residues long. The germline V gene has CDR1 SGHTS and CDR2 YDEGEE. CDR3 nucleotide sequence: TGTGCCAGCATCCCTTACCGGACAGGATATTTT. Protein: CASIPYRTGYF.

This chain connects TRBV9 to TRBJ2-1; the match to TRBD2 covers 12 bases. This CDR3 is built from 14 residues. In germline, CDR1 is SGDLS, CDR2 YYNGEE. With V trimmed by 4 bases and J by 7 bases, 3 bases remained unmatched. CDR3 protein: CASSLAGGPNEQFF. The DNA of the CDR3 is TGTGCCAGCAGCCTAGCGGGGGGGCCAAATGAGCAGTTCTTC. The complete variable domain, with remaining parts taken from reference TRBV9 and TRBJ2-1, reads DSGVTQTPKHLITATGQRVTLRCSPRSGDLSVYWYQQSLDQGLQFLIQYYNGEERAKGNILERFSAQQFPDLHSELNLSSLELGDSALYFCASSLAGGPNEQFFGPGTRLTVL.

The V gene is TRBV10-2, the J gene TRBJ1-4, with D tentatively TRBD1 (6 bases). The CDR3 runs to 14 residues. The germline V and J ends were trimmed by 6 bases and 8 bases, with 16 bases remaining between them. In germline, CDR1 is WSHSY, CDR2 SAAADI. DNA for the CDR3: TGCGCCAGCAGCCTGGGGGGGGGCCGGGAAAAACTGTTTTTT. Protein: CASSLGGGREKLFF.

This clone has only a few counts. The chain combines TRBV10-2 with TRBJ1-2, with 7 bases matching TRBD1. The junction had 8 bases not matched to a gene; V was cut back by 6 bases and J by 4 bases. Germline V gene data show CDR1 as WSHSY and CDR2 as SAAADI. The CDR3 has 14 residues. CDR3 sequence: CASSKEQGTYGYTF. As DNA, the CDR3 is TGCGCCAGCAGCAAAGAACAGGGGACCTATGGCTACACCTTC.

The chain employs TRBV3-1 (or the pseudogene TRBV3-2) and TRBJ2-5; D remains ambiguous. This CDR3 has 12 amino acids. Between the trimmed V and J ends, which lost 3 bases and 5 bases, there was a span of 7 bases. The germline gives CDR1 LGHDT, CDR2 YNNKEL (reference sequence). The CDR3 DNA is TGTGCCAGCAGCCAGGGCTGGGAGACCCAGTACTTC. Its translation is CASSQGWETQYF.

This clone was detected a few times. The gene calls are TRBV27 and TRBJ1-2, with no clear D. Trimming took off 6 bases at V and 10 bases at J, with 15 bases between the two ends. The CDR3 runs to 12 residues. Germline V gene lookup returns CDR1 MNHEY and CDR2 SMNVEV (reference sequence). The CDR3 loop is CASRTMGSVYTF. CDR3 nucleotide sequence: TGTGCCAGCAGGACTATGGGGTCGGTCTACACCTTC.

The chain recombines TRBV9 with TRBJ2-5, with a tentative D call TRBD2 (7 bases). Germline V gene sequence: CDR1 SGDLS, CDR2 YYNGEE. V lost 0 bases and J 1 base, leaving 16 bases between the germline ends. CDR3 length equals 17 residues. The CDR3 DNA sequence: TGTGCCAGCAGCGTAGCCGGGGCTGGGGGGGCCCAAGAGACCCAGTACTTC. Protein: CASSVAGAGGAQETQYF.

This clone was seen once. The V gene is TRBV6-1, the J gene TRBJ2-7; 12 bases are shared with TRBD1. Germline CDR1 MNHNS, CDR2 SASEGT. This CDR3 region has 15 residues. The junction had 7 bases not matched to a gene; V was cut back by 3 bases and J by 7 bases. In DNA form, the CDR3 reads TGTGCCAGCAGTGAGCCGGGACAGGGGGCGCGGGAGCAGTACTTC. Amino acids: CASSEPGQGAREQYF.

The chain has TRBV7-9 and TRBJ1-2; D is possibly TRBD1 (6 bases). CDR3 length equals 15 residues. Trimming shortened V by 0 bases and J by 8 bases, and 16 bases separated the two germline ends. Germline V lookup: CDR1 SEHNR, CDR2 FQNEAQ (reference sequence). The CDR3 sequence is CASSLAAAGVKGYTF. The CDR3 nucleotides read TGTGCCAGCAGCTTAGCGGCGGCAGGGGTTAAGGGCTACACCTTC.

The chain employs TRBV6-6 and TRBJ2-7; 12 positions match TRBD2. Germline V CDR1 and CDR2: MNHNY, SVGAGI (reference sequence). V trimming: 5 bases; J trimming: 2 bases; junction bases outside the gene matches: 7. The CDR3 has 16 amino acids. In DNA form, the CDR3 reads TGTGCCAGCAGTCCCTCTCTAGCGGGGGGGACCTACGAGCAGTACTTC. This gives the protein CASSPSLAGGTYEQYF.

The chain couples TRBV5-5 to TRBJ2-3; 12 bases are shared with TRBD1. The CDR3 has 15 amino acids. J gave up 6 bases and V 3 bases, and 5 bases lay outside the gene matches. Germline CDR1 is SGHKS and CDR2 is YYEKEE (reference sequence). The CDR3, as DNA: TGTGCCAGCAGCTCGTCGGGACAGGGGGCGGATACGCAGTATTTT. It encodes CASSSSGQGADTQYF.

The chain has TRBV21-1 and TRBJ2-5; the D call of TRBD2 is as the table states it, not checked on the DNA. TRBV21-1 is labeled a pseudogene. CDR3 length: 16 residues. The CDR3 DNA reads as TGTGCCAGCAGCAAAGCTGGGCTAGCCCTCCAAGAGACCCAGTACTTC. Its protein is CASSKAGLALQETQYF.

The J gene is TRBJ1-5, the V gene TRBV9; D is unresolved. Between the trimmed V and J ends, which lost 0 bases and 6 bases, there was a span of 7 bases. The germline CDR1 and CDR2 sequences are SGDLS and YYNGEE. CDR3 length equals 13 residues. The CDR3 DNA follows: TGTGCCAGCAGCGTAGGCGGGAGTCAGCCCCAGCATTTT. Residues: CASSVGGSQPQHF.

The chain links TRBV7-9 to TRBJ1-5; 7 bases are shared with TRBD1. The length of the CDR3 is 13 residues. Germline V gene lookup returns CDR1 SEHNR and CDR2 FQNEAQ (reference sequence). J gave up 6 bases and V 3 bases, and 2 bases lay outside the gene matches. The CDR3 DNA is TGTGCCAGCAGCTTGACAGGGCTTCAGCCCCAGCATTTT. Encoded protein: CASSLTGLQPQHF.

V gene TRBV6-5 combines with J gene TRBJ2-3; D may be TRBD1 (6 bases). Germline CDR1 reads MNHEY; CDR2 reads SVGAGI. Between the trimmed V and J ends, which lost 7 bases and 0 bases, there was a span of 11 bases. The CDR3 sequence is 14 residues long. The CDR3 loop is CASKEGHSTDTQYF. The CDR3 DNA sequence: TGTGCCAGCAAAGAGGGACATAGCACAGATACGCAGTATTTT.

The chain joins TRBV4-1 to TRBJ1-2, with 7 bases matching TRBD1. Germline assignment: CDR1 MGHRA and CDR2 YSYEKL. The length of the CDR3 is 16 residues. Losses at the gene ends were 1 base for V and 7 bases for J; bases not matched to a gene: 12. Written as DNA, the CDR3 is TGCGCCAGCAGCCAAGTCTCTGGAGACAGGGTTGGTGGCTACACCTTC. Translating it yields CASSQVSGDRVGGYTF.

This chain connects TRBV5-6 to TRBJ1-1, with D uncertain. The CDR3 is made up of 14 amino acids. CDR1 and CDR2 from the germline V gene are SGHDT and YYEEEE. Between the trimmed V and J ends, which lost 4 bases and 1 base, there was a span of 11 bases. The CDR3 DNA reads as TGTGCCAGCAGCCGAGGTTTAGGGAACACTGAAGCTTTCTTT. Translation gives CASSRGLGNTEAFF. The variable domain in full, completed from reference TRBV5-6 and TRBJ1-1, reads DAGVTQSPTHLIKTRGQQVTLRCSPKSGHDTVSWYQQALGQGPQFIFQYYEEEERQRGNFPDRFSGHQFPNYSSELNVNALLLGDSALYLCASSRGLGNTEAFFGQGTRLTVV.

The CDR3 region has the DNA TGTGCCAGCAGCAGGGACAGGGGAAACACCGGGGAGCTGTTTTTT. It encodes CASSRDRGNTGELFF. The chain is built from TRBV6-5 and TRBJ2-2, with TRBD1 identical over 10 bases. Per the germline V gene, CDR1 is MNHEY and CDR2 is SVGAGI. Losses at the gene ends were 6 bases for V and 2 bases for J; bases not matched to a gene: 3. CDR3 size: 15 residues.

This clone appeared a few times. J is TRBJ2-7 and V is TRBV30; D not resolved. The germline gives CDR1 GTSNPN, CDR2 SVGIG (reference sequence). V shed 5 bases and J shed 1 base, with 6 bases lying between them. The CDR3 contains 11 residues. CDR3 sequence (DNA): TGTGCCTGGGCCCTTTCCTACGAGCAGTACTTC. Its protein is CAWALSYEQYF.

CDR3 bases: TGTGCCAGCAGCTCCGTCACAGGGGAATATAGCAATCAGCCCCAGCATTTT. Protein: CASSSVTGEYSNQPQHF. The rearrangement links TRBV5-8 to TRBJ1-5; TRBD1 matches at 7 bases. The CDR3 length is 17 residues. With V trimmed by 3 bases and J by 0 bases, 9 bases remained unmatched. Germline CDR1 is SGHTS and CDR2 is YDEGEE. The variable domain in full, with the rest retrieved from reference TRBV5-8 and TRBJ1-5, is EAGVTQSPTHLIKTRGQQATLRCSPISGHTSVYWYQQALGLGLQFLLWYDEGEERNRGNFPPRFSGRQFPNYSSELNVNALELEDSALYLCASSSVTGEYSNQPQHFGDGTRLSIL.

V gene TRBV2 combines with J gene TRBJ1-6; D is perhaps TRBD1 (6 bases). The germline gives CDR1 SNHLY, CDR2 FYNNEI. V lost 2 bases and J 5 bases, leaving 13 bases between the germline ends. This CDR3 is 16 amino acids long. CDR3 nucleotide sequence: TGTGCCAGCAGTGAATATGGGACAACAGATAATTCACCCCTCCACTTT. Translation: CASSEYGTTDNSPLHF.

Here the CDR3 reads CASSPRQGVGYGYTF. CDR3 bases: TGTGCCAGCAGTCCAAGACAGGGAGTGGGGTATGGCTACACCTTC. This rearrangement joins TRBV6-6 to TRBJ1-2, with 7 bases that match TRBD1. The ends lost 5 bases at V and 5 bases at J; junction bases unmatched: 11. The CDR3 length is 15 residues. CDR1 is MNHNY and CDR2 is SVGAGI in the germline V gene (reference sequence).

This clone occurred once. The chain uses TRBV7-9 and TRBJ1-5, with 12 bases fitting TRBD1. Looked up from germline, CDR1 is SEHNR and CDR2 is FQNEAQ (reference sequence). With 4 bases clipped from V and 3 bases from J, the junction kept 7 bases outside the gene matches. This CDR3 is 17 amino acids long. The CDR3 loop is CASSSWDRGQSNQPQHF. The CDR3 nucleotides read TGTGCCAGCAGCTCTTGGGACAGGGGGCAATCCAATCAGCCCCAGCATTTT.

This sequence joins TRBV7-9 and TRBJ2-7, with a weak D call TRBD2 (6 bases). Trimming left V 4 bases short and J 0 bases short, with 10 bases between. Germline loops: CDR1 SEHNR, CDR2 FQNEAQ (reference sequence). This CDR3 is 14 amino acids long. The CDR3 region is CASSSSGSSYEQYF. CDR3 coding DNA: TGTGCCAGCAGCTCCTCCGGGAGCTCCTACGAGCAGTACTTC.

The chain links TRBV3-1 (or the pseudogene TRBV3-2) to TRBJ1-6; D is unresolved. Germline CDR1 reads LGHDT; CDR2 reads YNNKEL (reference sequence). V dropped 10 bases and J dropped 5 bases, with 12 bases sitting between them. The CDR3 contains 13 residues. The CDR3 loop is CATRRSDNSPLHF. DNA for the CDR3: TGTGCCACTCGTCGGTCGGATAATTCACCCCTCCACTTT.

Here the CDR3 DNA reads TGTGCTAGTGGTTTGGCACAGGTGAGCTCCTACAATGAGCAGTTCTTC. Translating gives CASGLAQVSSYNEQFF. The chain couples TRBV12-5 to TRBJ2-1, with D possibly TRBD1 on 5 matching bases. The CDR3 totals 16 residues. Germline V gene sequence: CDR1 LGHNT, CDR2 FRNRAP. Trimming cost V 1 base and J 0 bases, with 10 bases left between them.